What follows are 13 T cell receptor beta chains derived from one specimen sequenced in a study of blood T cell repertoires in COVID-19. Using immunoSEQ multiplex PCR, the repertoire was profiled, and TCRdb retains in-frame clones only, with some absent. The data show hundreds of thousands of clones, about 80% seen once. Sequenced material: PBMCs or T cells enriched from blood (not recorded which). The receptor set was obtained from a woman in her fifties or sixties who had been exposed to COVID-19.

The V and J genes are TRBV6-5 and TRBJ1-1; perhaps TRBD1 as D (6 bases). The CDR3 is 15 amino acids. Germline-derived CDR1 and CDR2 are MNHEY and SVGAGI. Trimming cost V 5 bases and J 1 base, with 14 bases left between them. CDR3 residues: CASSKRQDRNTEAFF. The CDR3 region has the DNA TGTGCCAGCAGTAAAAGACAGGACCGGAACACTGAAGCTTTCTTT.

The gene calls are TRBV19 and TRBJ1-3, with no clear D. Germline CDR1 and CDR2: LNHDA and SQIVND (reference sequence). Trimming removed 4 bases at V and 4 bases at J, with 20 bases between. This CDR3 is 17 amino acids long. CDR3 protein: CASSTRNPGVGGNTIYF. CDR3 bases: TGTGCCAGTAGTACGAGAAACCCCGGGGTAGGAGGAAACACCATATATTTT. Filled out from reference TRBV19 and TRBJ1-3, the complete variable domain reads DGGITQSPKYLFRKEGQNVTLSCEQNLNHDAMYWYRQDPGQGLRLIYYSQIVNDFQKGDIAEGYSVSREKKESFPLTVTSAQKNPTAFYLCASSTRNPGVGGNTIYFGEGSWLTVV.

This chain connects TRBV10-3 to TRBJ1-2; 7 nucleotides align to TRBD1. Losses at the gene ends were 4 bases for V and 13 bases for J; bases not matched to a gene: 6. The length of the CDR3 is 11 residues. CDR1 and CDR2 from the germline V gene are ENHRY and SYGVKD. CDR3: CAISGWTGSTF. Here the CDR3 DNA reads TGTGCCATCAGTGGATGGACAGGATCCACCTTC.

The genes are TRBV6-1 and TRBJ2-1, with D hard to call. This CDR3 comprises 12 residues. Germline lookup yields CDR1 MNHNS and CDR2 SASEGT. V shed 2 bases and J shed 6 bases, with 5 bases lying between them. CDR3 sequence: CASSENFNEQFF. CDR3 DNA: TGTGCCAGCAGTGAAAACTTCAATGAGCAGTTCTTC.

The gene calls are TRBV4-1 and TRBJ1-2; no firm D call. In germline, CDR1 is MGHRA, CDR2 YSYEKL. The CDR3 runs 14 residues. The V gene lost 5 bases and the J gene lost 1 base, with 11 bases spanning the gap. For the CDR3, the DNA is TGCGCCAGCAGCGGGCCAGTGGTTAACTATGGCTACACCTTC. Residues: CASSGPVVNYGYTF.

This CDR3 is CASSYPGYEGNTEAFF. The CDR3 region has the DNA TGTGCCAGCAGTTACCCAGGGTACGAAGGAAACACTGAAGCTTTCTTT. J is TRBJ1-1 and V is TRBV6-6; possibly TRBD1 for D (5 bases). V shed 2 bases and J shed 2 bases, with 15 bases lying between them. Germline values: CDR1 MNHNY, CDR2 SVGAGI (reference sequence). This CDR3 spans 16 amino acids.

The chain joins TRBV12-3 or TRBV12-4 to TRBJ2-3; D not resolved. This CDR3 is built from 13 residues. Trimming pared 8 bases from V and 4 bases from J, leaving 13 bases between. DNA of the CDR3: TGTGCCAGCTTCCGCGAGACTTCAGATACGCAGTATTTT. Translating it yields CASFRETSDTQYF.

V usage is TRBV7-2 and J usage is TRBJ1-2; a possible D gene is TRBD1 (6 bases). Trimming left V 1 base short and J 8 bases short, with 20 bases between. This CDR3 comprises 16 residues. CDR1 SGHTA and CDR2 FQGNSA come from the germline V gene. CDR3: CASSLGVSGGAGGYTF. The CDR3 DNA sequence: TGTGCCAGCAGCTTAGGTGTCTCGGGGGGCGCAGGGGGCTACACCTTC.

This clone was seen a handful of times. The rearrangement joins TRBV20-1 to TRBJ1-1; unclear D gene. Germline V gene data show CDR1 as DFQATT and CDR2 as SNEGSKA (reference sequence). Trimming removed 3 bases at V and 4 bases at J, with 12 bases between. CDR3 size: 13 residues. The CDR3 is CSASREFGTEAFF. CDR3 nucleotide sequence: TGCAGTGCTAGTCGGGAATTCGGCACTGAAGCTTTCTTT.

The rearrangement links TRBV6-5 to TRBJ2-7; TRBD1 is a possible D gene (6 bases). Trimming stripped 5 bases from V and 3 bases from J, with 14 bases between. CDR1 and CDR2 from the germline V gene are MNHEY and SVGAGI. This CDR3 is built from 14 residues. The CDR3 DNA reads as TGTGCCAGCAGTCGTACAGGGAATGACTACGAGCAGTACTTC. Protein sequence: CASSRTGNDYEQYF.

Many counts were recorded for this clone. The chain carries TRBV2 and TRBJ1-2, with D unclear. The V gene lost 1 base and the J gene lost 5 bases, with 11 bases spanning the gap. Germline assignment: CDR1 SNHLY and CDR2 FYNNEI. This CDR3 is built from 14 residues. The CDR3 region has the DNA TGTGCCAGCAGTGAAGTAAGGGCGGGATATGGCTACACCTTC. Translating gives CASSEVRAGYGYTF.

This clone was counted once. V is TRBV27 and J is TRBJ1-1; tentatively, D is TRBD1 (6 bases). V was clipped by 7 bases and J by 0 bases, with 12 bases between them. Germline V gives CDR1 MNHEY, CDR2 SMNVEV (reference sequence). The CDR3 contains 14 residues. The CDR3: CASTRTAMNTEAFF. In nucleotides, the CDR3 is TGTGCCAGCACTCGGACAGCCATGAACACTGAAGCTTTCTTT.

V and J are TRBV9 and TRBJ2-6; TRBD2 matches at 13 bases. CDR1 is SGDLS and CDR2 is YYNGEE in the germline V gene. V was clipped by 5 bases and J by 4 bases; unmatched bases: 15. This CDR3 is 20 amino acids long. As DNA, the CDR3 is TGTGCCAGCAGTCTTGAGCCCGTCGGGACTAGCGGGGTAGGGGCCAACGTCCTGACTTTC. It is translated as CASSLEPVGTSGVGANVLTF.